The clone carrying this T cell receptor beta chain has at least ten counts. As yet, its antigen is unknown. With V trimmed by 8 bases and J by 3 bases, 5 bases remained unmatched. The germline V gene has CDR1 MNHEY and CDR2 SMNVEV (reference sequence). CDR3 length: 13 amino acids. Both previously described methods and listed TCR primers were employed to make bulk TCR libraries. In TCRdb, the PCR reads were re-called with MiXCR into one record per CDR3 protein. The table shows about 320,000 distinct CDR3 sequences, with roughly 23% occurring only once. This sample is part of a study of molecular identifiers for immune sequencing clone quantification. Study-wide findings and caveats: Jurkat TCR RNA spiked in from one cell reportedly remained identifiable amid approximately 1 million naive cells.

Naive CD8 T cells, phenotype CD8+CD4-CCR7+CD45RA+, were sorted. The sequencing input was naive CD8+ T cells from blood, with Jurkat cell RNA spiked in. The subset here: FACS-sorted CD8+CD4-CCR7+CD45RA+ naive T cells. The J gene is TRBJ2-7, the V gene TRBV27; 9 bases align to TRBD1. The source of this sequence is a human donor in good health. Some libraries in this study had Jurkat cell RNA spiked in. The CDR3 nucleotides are TGTGCCAGCGCCCGACAGGGGGACTACGAGCAGTACTTC. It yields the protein CASARQGDYEQYF.